This TCR beta chain was sequenced for a study of T cells after yellow fever vaccination. Study-level points and caveats: A small proportion of clonotypes was detected in both the CD4 and CD8 compartments.

This clonotype has ten or more counts. Its antigen is unknown. TCRdb called the 5' RACE reads again in MiXCR, with one record for every CDR3 protein. The sample yields under 700,000 distinct CDR3 sequences, approximately 16% seen once. The germline V gene has CDR1 SGHTS and CDR2 YDEGEE. The CDR3 extends over 15 amino acids. Trimming took 4 bases from V and 6 from J, leaving 17 bases between them. The chain employs TRBV5-8 and TRBJ1-5; D unresolved. Material: PBMCs, obtained 5 to 6 days after the first yellow fever vaccination. The sequence came from a man aged 18 to 29 who received the YFV17D yellow fever vaccine. In nucleotides, the CDR3 is TGTGCCAGCAGCCAGCGTATTTGGGGAGTTCAGCCCCAGCATTTT. Encoded protein: CASSQRIWGVQPQHF.